What follows are 4 T cell receptor beta chains derived from one specimen sequenced in a study of post-analysis software for immune sequencing data. These TCRs are of unknown antigen specificity. TCR beta cDNA libraries included unique molecular identifiers. TCRdb independently ran MiXCR on the PCR reads; one entry per CDR3 protein. Among almost 700,000 distinct CDR3 sequences listed, approximately 60% were seen once. Study conclusions and caveats: TRBV5-6, TRBV5-1 and TRBV20-1 belonged to a set of a few TRBV segments that were more frequent in patients than controls.

The sequenced sample consisted of blood. These receptors were taken from a girl aged 2-10 years with multiple sclerosis.

The chain employs TRBV11-2 and TRBJ2-1, with 13 bases aligning to TRBD2. CDR3 size: 17 residues. With 3 bases clipped from V and 8 bases from J, the junction kept 10 bases outside the gene matches. Germline-derived CDR1 and CDR2 are SGHAT and FQNNGV. The CDR3 spells CASSFPRTSGSRDEQFF. The CDR3 DNA reads TGTGCCAGCAGCTTCCCTCGGACTAGCGGGAGTAGGGATGAGCAGTTCTTC.

There are a few counts of this clonotype. V is TRBV6-6 and J is TRBJ1-5, with a possible D match to TRBD1 (5 bases). This CDR3 region has 13 residues. The germline V gene has CDR1 MNHNY and CDR2 SVGAGI (reference sequence). Trimming took 5 bases from V and 1 from J, leaving 6 bases between them. CDR3 sequence: CASSRQSNQPQHF. The CDR3 bases are TGTGCCAGCAGTAGACAGAGCAATCAGCCCCAGCATTTT.

The chain has TRBV20-1 and TRBJ1-1; perhaps TRBD1 as D (6 bases). This CDR3 region has 14 residues. The germline V gene has CDR1 DFQATT and CDR2 SNEGSKA (reference sequence). The V end was cut by 3 bases, the J end by 8 bases, with 19 bases between. CDR3 coding DNA: TGCAGTGCTAGGCCCACAGGGAGGGACCTCGAAGCTTTCTTT. Translation: CSARPTGRDLEAFF.

This chain joins TRBV29-1 and TRBJ2-6; 7 nucleotides align to TRBD1. The CDR3 is 16 amino acids. V lost 6 bases, J lost 0 bases, and 8 bases stayed unmatched. Germline V gene data show CDR1 as SQVTM and CDR2 as ANQGSEA. The CDR3: CSVTGTEGSGANVLTF. The CDR3 nucleotides read TGCAGCGTAACCGGGACAGAGGGCTCTGGGGCCAACGTCCTGACTTTC.